A selection of T cell receptor beta chains follows, all from one sample in a study of blood T cells in healthy people across ages. TCRdb passed the 5' RACE reads through MiXCR, listing each CDR3 protein once. This table has about 1.1 million distinct CDR3 sequences, around two fifths appearing once. Sequenced material: blood. These receptor sequences come from a man between 18 and 29 years old in good health. CDR3s include the opening cysteine and the closing phenylalanine or tryptophan. D genes are given only for firm matches. Expanded clones get a size class; other rows say once, few or many, or leave the size out.

J,V,D,size,CDR3,DNA
TRBJ1-1,TRBV20-1,.,.,CSAPPPDRNTEAFF,TGCAGTGCTCCCCCCCCGGACAGGAACACTGAAGCTTTCTTT
TRBJ2-2,TRBV7-2,.,.,CASSPISRRARNTGELFF,TGTGCCAGCAGCCCTATATCCAGAAGGGCTCGGAACACCGGGGAGCTGTTTTTT
TRBJ1-4,TRBV5-1,.,.,CASSLRGQGIEKLFF,TGCGCCAGCAGCTTACGGGGGCAGGGGATTGAAAAACTGTTTTTT
TRBJ1-4,TRBV4-1,.,.,CASSQPSPEKLFF,TGCGCCAGCAGCCAACCTTCACCCGAAAAACTGTTTTTT
TRBJ1-2,TRBV5-1,.,.,CASSPSGGANYGYTF,TGCGCCAGCAGCCCGTCCGGGGGAGCTAACTATGGCTACACCTTC
TRBJ1-2,TRBV3-1,.,.,CASSQGQTTASWDYGYTF,TGTGCCAGCAGCCAAGGACAGACTACTGCGTCTTGGGACTATGGCTACACCTTC
TRBJ2-2,TRBV4-2,TRBD1,few,CASSPRGQGSNTGELFF,TGTGCCAGCAGCCCCAGAGGACAGGGGAGTAACACCGGGGAGCTGTTTTTT
TRBJ1-4,TRBV20-1,.,many,CSAERTATNEKLFF,TGCAGTGCTGAAAGGACAGCAACTAATGAAAAACTGTTTTTT
TRBJ1-2,TRBV12-3/TRBV12-4,.,.,CASSGDTPYGYTF,TGTGCCAGCAGTGGGGACACCCCGTATGGCTACACCTTC
TRBJ2-3,TRBV27,TRBD2,.,CASSLGTSGGLVTQYF,TGTGCCAGCAGTTTAGGGACTAGCGGGGGTTTGGTTACGCAGTATTTT
TRBJ2-1,TRBV24-1,TRBD1,.,CATSDSGQATSSYNEQFF,TGTGCCACCAGTGATTCCGGACAGGCGACAAGCTCCTACAATGAGCAGTTCTTC
TRBJ2-1,TRBV6-5,.,.,CASSYSSQYEQFF,TGTGCCAGCAGTTACTCGAGTCAATATGAGCAGTTCTTC
TRBJ1-1,TRBV5-5,.,once,CASSNRFAEAFF,TGTGCCAGCAGCAATCGGTTTGCTGAAGCTTTCTTT
TRBJ2-1,TRBV4-2,.,.,CASSQTSGPRFF,TGTGCCAGCAGCCAAACGTCAGGGCCCCGGTTCTTC
TRBJ1-1,TRBV7-2,.,.,CASSPGWNTEAFF,TGTGCCAGCAGCCCGGGATGGAACACTGAAGCTTTCTTT
TRBJ2-1,TRBV12-3/TRBV12-4,TRBD1,few,CASSAGQGGYNEQFF,TGTGCCAGCAGCGCCGGACAGGGGGGCTACAATGAGCAGTTCTTC
TRBJ2-7,TRBV5-6,.,few,CASSWTARTYEQYF,TGTGCCAGCAGCTGGACAGCCCGAACCTACGAGCAGTACTTC
TRBJ1-1,TRBV3-1,.,few,CASSQDRGSEAFF,TGTGCCAGCAGCCAAGACAGAGGGAGTGAAGCTTTCTTT
TRBJ2-1,TRBV7-2,.,.,CASRRDTTYNEQFF,TGTGCCAGCCGCAGGGATACCACCTACAATGAGCAGTTCTTC
TRBJ2-5,TRBV4-1,TRBD1,.,CASSLNTGVEETQYF,TGCGCCAGCAGCCTTAACACAGGGGTGGAAGAGACCCAGTACTTC
TRBJ2-5,TRBV15,TRBD1,.,CATSRVFDRESNNEQYF,TGTGCCACCAGCAGAGTCTTCGACAGGGAAAGTAACAATGAGCAGTACTTC
TRBJ2-7,TRBV5-1,.,.,CASSGGTDFEQYF,TGCGCCAGCAGCGGAGGGACAGACTTCGAGCAGTACTTC
TRBJ2-1,TRBV4-1,TRBD2,.,CASSPVQRGGVPSEQFF,TGCGCCAGCAGCCCAGTCCAGCGGGGGGGCGTTCCCAGTGAGCAGTTCTTC
TRBJ1-5,TRBV4-3,.,few,CASSQGEGRNQPQHF,TGCGCCAGCAGCCAAGGTGAAGGACGCAATCAGCCCCAGCATTTT
TRBJ2-5,TRBV27,TRBD2,.,CASSLRTSGGIANEQYF,TGTGCCAGCAGTTTGAGGACTAGCGGGGGCATCGCCAATGAGCAGTACTTC
TRBJ1-2,TRBV9,.,.,CASSGDTGYGYTF,TGTGCCAGCAGCGGAGATACGGGCTATGGCTACACCTTC
TRBJ2-7,TRBV9,.,.,CASSRGVSYNEQYF,TGTGCCAGCAGCCGGGGAGTTTCCTACAATGAGCAGTACTTC
TRBJ1-2,TRBV24-1,.,.,CATSETGAPRGYTF,TGTGCCACCAGTGAGACGGGGGCCCCTAGGGGCTACACCTTC
TRBJ1-5,TRBV12-3/TRBV12-4,.,.,CAISLGSNQPQHF,TGTGCCATCTCCCTGGGAAGCAATCAGCCCCAGCATTTT
TRBJ1-2,TRBV4-2,.,.,CASSQDSATGGYTF,TGTGCCAGCAGCCAAGATAGCGCCACGGGAGGCTACACCTTC
TRBJ2-1,TRBV27,TRBD2,.,CASIPDPGLAGGEQFF,TGTGCCAGCATTCCTGATCCGGGACTAGCGGGGGGGGAGCAGTTCTTC
TRBJ2-1,TRBV6-5,.,few,CASSYHPFGSSYNEQFF,TGTGCCAGCAGTTATCATCCTTTTGGGAGCTCCTACAATGAGCAGTTCTTC
TRBJ1-6,TRBV7-3,.,few,CASSLTSVNSPLHF,TGTGCCAGCAGCTTAACGTCAGTAAATTCACCCCTCCACTTT
TRBJ2-1,TRBV5-1,.,once,CASNRNEQFF,TGCGCCAGCAACCGCAATGAGCAGTTCTTC
TRBJ1-5,TRBV6-5,.,.,CASSGRADQPQHF,TGTGCCAGCAGTGGGAGAGCAGATCAGCCCCAGCATTTT
TRBJ1-6,TRBV7-2,TRBD1,few,CASSTTGGSPLHF,TGTGCCAGCAGCACGACAGGGGGTTCACCCCTCCACTTT
TRBJ2-3,TRBV27,.,.,CASNSGLGPTDTQYF,TGTGCCAGCAACTCCGGACTGGGGCCCACAGATACGCAGTATTTT
TRBJ1-1,TRBV4-1,.,.,CASSPQQGNTEAFF,TGCGCCAGCAGCCCTCAGCAGGGGAACACTGAAGCTTTCTTT
TRBJ2-1,TRBV12-3/TRBV12-4,.,.,CASSLVRGSNEQFF,TGTGCCAGCAGTTTAGTTAGGGGGAGCAATGAGCAGTTCTTC
TRBJ2-3,TRBV7-8,.,many,CASSRSGSSTDTQYF,TGTGCCAGCAGCCGAAGCGGATCTAGCACAGATACGCAGTATTTT
TRBJ2-1,TRBV3-1,TRBD2,.,CASSQVLTGGISYNEQFF,TGTGCCAGCAGCCAAGTCCTAACGGGGGGAATCTCCTACAATGAGCAGTTCTTC
TRBJ2-1,TRBV29-1,TRBD2,many,CSVVGSGGVSYNEQFF,TGCAGCGTTGTGGGAAGCGGGGGGGTTTCCTACAATGAGCAGTTCTTC
TRBJ1-5,TRBV12-3/TRBV12-4,.,.,CASSNLAQGVNQPQHF,TGTGCCAGCAGCAACCTCGCCCAGGGCGTCAATCAGCCCCAGCATTTT
TRBJ2-7,TRBV7-2,TRBD1,.,CASSYQQGAYEQYF,TGTGCCAGCAGCTACCAACAGGGGGCCTACGAGCAGTACTTC
TRBJ2-7,TRBV6-2/TRBV6-3,.,once,CAGTPGGPDRYEQYF,TGTGCCGGCACCCCCGGAGGACCGGACCGATACGAGCAGTACTTC
TRBJ2-2,TRBV7-2,TRBD1,.,CASSLGYRGSTGELFF,TGTGCCAGCAGCTTAGGTTACAGGGGGAGCACCGGGGAGCTGTTTTTT
TRBJ1-5,TRBV7-6,.,.,CASSLDPINQPQHF,TGTGCCAGCAGCTTAGACCCGATCAATCAGCCCCAGCATTTT
TRBJ2-2,TRBV12-3/TRBV12-4,.,.,CASSSLDGSTGELFF,TGTGCCAGCAGTTCCCTCGATGGGAGCACCGGGGAGCTGTTTTTT